This passage covers 29 T cell receptor beta chains from one sample sequenced in a study of blood T cell repertoires in COVID-19 (dated by TCRdb to 2020 to 2021). Libraries were prepared through the immunoSEQ multiplex PCR assay. TCRdb took this table from immuneACCESS and kept in-frame rearrangements with V and J called. Such tables lack part of the clones; where checked against another copy, unresolved V genes explain under half of the gap, and the rest is unexplained. The sample yields roughly 260,000 clones; roughly 86% were counted once. The top ten constitute around a tenth of the sample. Material: peripheral blood. These receptors were obtained from a man in his forties who had recovered from COVID-19.

This chain links TRBV15 with TRBJ1-2; D is possibly TRBD1 (6 bases). The germline V gene encodes CDR1 LNHNV and CDR2 YYDKDF (reference sequence). The CDR3 runs to 14 residues. The V end lost 7 bases, the J end lost 5 bases, and 17 bases lay between the germline ends. The CDR3: CATTRGQPRYGYTF. DNA for the CDR3: TGTGCCACCACCCGAGGACAGCCCCGTTATGGCTACACCTTC.

The chain links TRBV7-2 to TRBJ1-3; D gene unclear. The CDR3 covers 15 residues. The germline gives CDR1 SGHTA, CDR2 FQGNSA. Trimming removed 3 bases at V and 4 bases at J, with 13 bases between. The CDR3 nucleotides read TGTGCCAGCAGCTTCTTGGACTCCGGGGGAAACACCATATATTTT. Translated, it gives CASSFLDSGGNTIYF. The full variable domain, completed using reference TRBV7-2 and TRBJ1-3, is GAGVSQSPSNKVTEKGKDVELRCDPISGHTALYWYRQSLGQGLEFLIYFQGNSAPDKSGLPSDRFSAERTGGSVSTLTIQRTQQEDSAVYLCASSFLDSGGNTIYFGEGSWLTVV.

The chain employs TRBV11-3 and TRBJ2-1; 8 nucleotides line up with TRBD1. Trimming took 0 bases from V and 4 from J; bases not matched to a gene: 2. Germline lookup yields CDR1 SGHNT and CDR2 YENEEA. This CDR3 has 15 residues. The CDR3 protein is CASSLEGQAYNEQFF. For the CDR3, the DNA is TGTGCCAGCAGCTTAGAGGGACAGGCATACAATGAGCAGTTCTTC.

This clone was observed a few times. This chain uses TRBV6-6 with TRBJ1-5; tentative D call: TRBD1 (6 bases). V lost 10 bases and J 6 bases, leaving 16 bases between the germline ends. The germline V gene encodes CDR1 MNHNY and CDR2 SVGAGI (reference sequence). This CDR3 spans 13 amino acids. CDR3 in DNA: TGTGCCATCGCCCGACAGGTGGGTCAGCCCCAGCATTTT. Translating gives CAIARQVGQPQHF.

The chain is built from TRBV12-3 or TRBV12-4 and TRBJ1-2; 9 bases line up with TRBD1. Trimming cost V 5 bases and J 7 bases; bases outside gene matches: 5. The CDR3 covers 13 residues. CDR3 loop: CASSGTGSSGYTF. The CDR3 coding sequence is TGTGCCAGCAGTGGGACAGGGAGCTCTGGCTACACCTTC.

The genes are TRBV21-1 and TRBJ2-3; TRBD2 is taken as the D call from the table, unchecked against the DNA. TRBV21-1 is labeled a pseudogene. The CDR3 totals 19 residues. The CDR3 region is CASRLSPETSGTRTDTQYF. CDR3 in DNA: TGTGCCAGCAGGCTATCGCCTGAGACTAGCGGTACTAGAACAGATACGCAGTATTTT.

This clone showed up just once. V gene TRBV7-9 combines with J gene TRBJ2-2, with 11 bases that match TRBD2. The ends lost 5 bases at V and 6 bases at J; junction bases unmatched: 5. From germline, CDR1 is SEHNR and CDR2 FQNEAQ (reference sequence). The CDR3 extends over 15 amino acids. The CDR3 sequence is CASSPTLAGAGELFF. The CDR3 DNA reads TGTGCCAGCAGCCCCACACTAGCGGGAGCCGGGGAGCTGTTTTTT.

This chain links TRBV21-1 with TRBJ2-7; the table's D gene call, TRBD1, was not cross checked with the DNA. TRBV21-1 has pseudogene status. The CDR3 covers 15 residues. The CDR3 protein is CASSKVGQGLNEQYF. In nucleotides, the CDR3 is TGTGCCAGCAGCAAAGTGGGACAGGGTCTGAACGAGCAGTACTTC.

The CDR3 reads CASSGARLRDTEAFF. The CDR3 DNA is TGTGCCAGCAGCGGAGCACGACTCCGAGACACTGAAGCTTTCTTT. V usage is TRBV9 and J usage is TRBJ1-1; no firm D call. Germline CDR1 SGDLS, CDR2 YYNGEE. The CDR3 has 15 residues. Trimming took off 3 bases at V and 3 bases at J, with 15 bases between the two ends.

V usage is TRBV7-9 and J usage is TRBJ2-4; D is unresolved. This CDR3 region has 15 residues. Trimming removed 5 bases at V and 0 bases at J, with 11 bases between. Germline V lookup: CDR1 SEHNR, CDR2 FQNEAQ (reference sequence). CDR3 in amino acids: CASSAPSGAKNIQYF. CDR3 bases: TGTGCCAGCAGCGCCCCGTCCGGAGCCAAAAACATTCAGTACTTC.

J is TRBJ2-1 and V is TRBV4-1; the match to TRBD2 covers 13 bases. CDR3 length: 17 residues. CDR1 and CDR2 from the germline V gene are MGHRA and YSYEKL. V shed 4 bases, J shed 1 base, and the junction held 4 bases outside the gene matches. In nucleotides, the CDR3 is TGCGCCAGCAGCCCACGACTAGCGGGGGGATCCTACAATGAGCAGTTCTTC. This encodes CASSPRLAGGSYNEQFF.

The rearrangement links TRBV5-4 to TRBJ1-6; maybe TRBD1 (6 bases). Germline CDR1 is SGHNT and CDR2 is YYREEE (reference sequence). Trimming shortened V by 4 bases and J by 8 bases, and 16 bases separated the two germline ends. This CDR3 has 15 amino acids. CDR3 region: CASSTAGGSHSPLHF. In DNA form, the CDR3 reads TGTGCCAGCAGCACCGCGGGGGGCAGTCATTCACCCCTCCACTTT. Combining the CDR3 with reference TRBV5-4 and TRBJ1-6 gives the whole variable domain ETGVTQSPTHLIKTRGQQVTLRCSSQSGHNTVSWYQQALGQGPQFIFQYYREEENGRGNFPPRFSGLQFPNYSSELNVNALELDDSALYLCASSTAGGSHSPLHFGNGTRLTVT.

The chain carries TRBV2 and TRBJ2-3; TRBD1 matches 12 bases. The CDR3 runs 14 residues. V shed 8 bases, J shed 4 bases, and the junction held 4 bases outside the gene matches. Germline V gives CDR1 SNHLY, CDR2 FYNNEI. The DNA of the CDR3 is TGTGCCAGCGGGGACAGGGGGCGACCAGATACGCAGTATTTT. Translated: CASGDRGRPDTQYF.

This clone was observed a few times. This sequence joins TRBV6-5 and TRBJ1-6; no definite D call. The CDR3 is 12 amino acids. Germline loops: CDR1 MNHEY, CDR2 SVGAGI. V lost 7 bases to trimming and J lost 7 bases, with 8 bases between them. The CDR3 reads CASTDWNSPLHF. In DNA form, the CDR3 reads TGTGCCAGCACCGACTGGAATTCACCCCTCCACTTT.

The chain links TRBV7-8 to TRBJ2-5, with TRBD2 as a possible D gene (6 bases). The CDR3 loop spans 14 amino acids. Germline CDR1 SGHVS, CDR2 FQNEAQ. V was cut by 3 bases and J by 4 bases, with 12 bases left in between. The CDR3 sequence is CASSLGGLGETQYF. The CDR3 DNA is TGTGCCAGCAGCTTGGGAGGCCTAGGAGAGACCCAGTACTTC.

The chain has TRBV9 and TRBJ2-7; 11 nucleotides align to TRBD1. The CDR3 consists of 16 residues. J was trimmed by 5 bases and V by 3 bases; bases with no gene match: 10. CDR1 is SGDLS, CDR2 YYNGEE, per germline. CDR3 DNA sequence: TGTGCCAGCAGCGATGCCCGGGACAGGGGGTTCCACGAGCAGTACTTC. Translated, it gives CASSDARDRGFHEQYF.

This chain joins TRBV9 and TRBJ1-2; TRBD1 matches at 8 bases. J gave up 1 base and V 4 bases, and 6 bases lay outside the gene matches. This CDR3 has 15 residues. Germline loops: CDR1 SGDLS, CDR2 YYNGEE. CDR3 loop: CASSPQTGDNYGYTF. The DNA of the CDR3 is TGTGCCAGCAGCCCTCAGACAGGGGATAACTATGGCTACACCTTC.

J is TRBJ2-1 and V is TRBV7-9, with 10 nucleotides matching TRBD1. CDR1 and CDR2 from the germline V gene are SEHNR and FQNEAQ (reference sequence). Trimming removed 6 bases from V and 7 bases from J; junction bases left unmatched: 9. The CDR3 is made up of 15 amino acids. The DNA for the CDR3 is TGTGCCAGCAGTTGGGACAGGGGCGTCATAAATGAGCAGTTCTTC. Translating it yields CASSWDRGVINEQFF.

This chain uses TRBV7-3 with TRBJ1-2; D uncertain. This CDR3 spans 13 amino acids. V was cut by 2 bases and J by 6 bases, with 10 bases left in between. In germline, CDR1 is SGHTA, CDR2 FQGTGA. The chain's CDR3 is CASSLGLTDGYTF. Here the CDR3 DNA reads TGTGCCAGCAGCTTAGGGCTGACGGATGGCTACACCTTC.

V is TRBV19 and J is TRBJ2-7; 9 bases align to TRBD2. CDR3 length: 14 residues. J was trimmed by 5 bases and V by 4 bases; bases with no gene match: 6. The germline V gene has CDR1 LNHDA and CDR2 SQIVND (reference sequence). In DNA form, the CDR3 reads TGTGCCAGTAGTAGACAGCGGGGGGTAAACGAGCAGTACTTC. Encoded protein: CASSRQRGVNEQYF.

This chain uses TRBV7-9 with TRBJ2-7, with 11 bases matching TRBD2. The CDR3 contains 14 residues. Germline V CDR1 and CDR2: SEHNR, FQNEAQ (reference sequence). The V and J ends lost 2 bases and 6 bases, in that order; junction bases with no gene match: 3. CDR3 amino acids: CASSLLAGGLEQYF. Written as DNA, the CDR3 is TGTGCCAGCAGCTTACTAGCGGGAGGTCTCGAGCAGTACTTC.

This clone was seen only once. The J gene is TRBJ2-2, the V gene TRBV11-2; tentative D call: TRBD2 (6 bases). Germline assignment: CDR1 SGHAT and CDR2 FQNNGV. This CDR3 has 15 amino acids. Trimming pared 4 bases from V and 1 base from J, leaving 10 bases between. The DNA of the CDR3 is TGTGCCAGCAGCTCCGGGACTTTGAACACCGGGGAGCTGTTTTTT. This translates into CASSSGTLNTGELFF.

The rearrangement uses TRBV25-1 and TRBJ2-5; TRBD2 is a possible D gene (5 bases). V lost 3 bases, J lost 4 bases, and 9 bases lay in between. Germline values: CDR1 MGHDK, CDR2 SYGVNS. The CDR3 has 13 residues. The CDR3 DNA follows: TGTGCCAGCAGTGATCGGGGTGGAGAGACCCAGTACTTC. Translated, it gives CASSDRGGETQYF.

The chain employs TRBV12-3 or TRBV12-4 and TRBJ2-7; tentative D call: TRBD2 (5 bases). The CDR3 covers 13 residues. Trimming cost V 6 bases and J 3 bases, with 12 bases left between them. CDR3 sequence (DNA): TGTGCCAGCAGCAGACGGGGAAACTACGAGCAGTACTTC. It is translated as CASSRRGNYEQYF.

This chain connects TRBV3-1 (or the pseudogene TRBV3-2) to TRBJ2-1, with a weak D call TRBD2 (6 bases). Germline CDR1 reads LGHDT; CDR2 reads YNNKEL (reference sequence). V lost 4 bases and J lost 7, with 14 bases in between. The CDR3 extends over 14 amino acids. The CDR3 DNA reads as TGTGCCAGCAGCCTTCCCGGGACTTTTAATGAGCAGTTCTTC. Translation gives CASSLPGTFNEQFF.

The chain recombines TRBV21-1 with TRBJ1-5. TRBV21-1 is listed as a pseudogene. The length of the CDR3 is 15 residues. The CDR3 region has the DNA TGTGCCAGCAGCGCTTCCGGGACTGGGGATCAGCCCCAGCATTTT. Residues: CASSASGTGDQPQHF.

The rearrangement joins TRBV5-1 to TRBJ2-7; no clear D. The CDR3 totals 18 residues. The germline CDR1 and CDR2 sequences are SGHRS and YFSETQ. V dropped 0 bases and J dropped 0 bases, with 19 bases sitting between them. CDR3 in amino acids: CASSLESGGIGSSYEQYF. The CDR3 region has the DNA TGCGCCAGCAGCTTGGAATCGGGTGGAATAGGAAGCTCCTACGAGCAGTACTTC.

This chain connects TRBV9 to TRBJ2-3, with D unclear. Germline V gene lookup returns CDR1 SGDLS and CDR2 YYNGEE. There are 12 residues in the CDR3. The V end lost 4 bases, the J end lost 5 bases, and 8 bases lay between the germline ends. CDR3 DNA: TGTGCCAGCAGCTATGAGGAAGATACGCAGTATTTT. The encoded protein is CASSYEEDTQYF.

The chain carries TRBV19 and TRBJ2-2; 8 bases fit TRBD1. V gave up 5 bases and J gave up 6 bases; unmatched junction bases: 8. The CDR3 has 15 residues. Germline CDR1 and CDR2: LNHDA and SQIVND (reference sequence). In DNA form, the CDR3 reads TGTGCCAGTAGTGGCGCCGCAGGGGGCTCCGGGGAGCTGTTTTTT. Translated: CASSGAAGGSGELFF.